Below, 28 T cell receptor beta chains from the same sample are listed, as sequenced in a study of shared clonotypes between healthy human individuals (dated by TCRdb to 2020 to 2022). Library preparation used the immunoSEQ multiplex PCR assay. TCRdb took this table from immuneACCESS and kept in-frame rearrangements with V and J called. Such tables lack part of the clones; where checked against another copy, unresolved V genes explain under half of the gap, and the rest is unexplained. This sample gives about a million clones in total; 60% to 80% of them show up just once. 0.89% of the sample is in the top ten clones. The sample comprised memory CD4+ T cells from PBMCs. The intended sense of this specimen's cell subset or site label: CD45RA-negative fraction. The receptors shown here come from a man younger than 30 in good health. Some clones in this sample may be carry-over from other donors' samples.

This clone was detected only a few times. Other DNA sequences of this sample code for an identical CDR3. The chain links TRBV6-5 to TRBJ1-3; D call uncertain. The germline gives CDR1 MNHEY, CDR2 SVGAGI. CDR3 length: 12 amino acids. The V end lost 9 bases, the J end lost 0 bases, and 6 bases lay between the germline ends. This CDR3 reads CASLSSGNTIYF. CDR3 DNA sequence: TGTGCCAGTCTGAGCTCTGGAAACACCATATATTTT.

This clone came up a few times. This sequence joins TRBV9 and TRBJ1-1; TRBD1 is a possible D gene (6 bases). V lost 0 bases to trimming and J lost 5 bases, with 11 bases between them. This CDR3 contains 14 residues. In germline, CDR1 is SGDLS, CDR2 YYNGEE. The CDR3, as DNA: TGTGCCAGCAGCGTAGGACAGGCGAATACTGAAGCTTTCTTT. It specifies CASSVGQANTEAFF.

This chain uses TRBV27 with TRBJ2-1, with 9 bases that match TRBD1. V trimming: 3 bases; J trimming: 9 bases; junction bases outside the gene matches: 9. CDR1 and CDR2 (germline): MNHEY, SMNVEV (reference sequence). CDR3 length equals 15 residues. CDR3: CASSFLTGGTSEQFF. The CDR3 nucleotides are TGTGCCAGCAGTTTCCTGACAGGGGGTACTAGTGAGCAGTTCTTC.

Regarding this clone: This sample includes further DNA sequences coding for the same CDR3. This rearrangement joins TRBV2 to TRBJ2-6; D ambiguous. V was cut by 6 bases and J by 0 bases, with 6 bases left in between. CDR1 and CDR2 from the germline V gene are SNHLY and FYNNEI. The CDR3 extends over 14 amino acids. The DNA of the CDR3 is TGTGCCAGCAGCCCAGTCTCTGGGGCCAACGTCCTGACTTTC. Protein sequence: CASSPVSGANVLTF.

The V gene is TRBV29-1, the J gene TRBJ2-3; 8 bases are a match to TRBD2. The J segment lost 3 bases and the V segment lost 3 bases, leaving 8 bases of the junction unmatched. CDR1 is SQVTM, CDR2 ANQGSEA, per germline. The CDR3 consists of 15 residues. CDR3 sequence: CSVDRAGGGTDTQYF. The CDR3 DNA sequence: TGCAGCGTTGATCGGGCGGGAGGAGGAACAGATACGCAGTATTTT.

The rearrangement links TRBV19 to TRBJ1-2; TRBD1 might be the D (5 bases). Germline assignment: CDR1 LNHDA and CDR2 SQIVND (reference sequence). V lost 4 bases and J 2 bases, leaving 20 bases between the germline ends. The CDR3 runs to 17 residues. The chain's CDR3 is CASSTTTGQGVNYGYTF. The CDR3 bases are TGTGCCAGTAGTACAACAACCGGGCAGGGCGTCAACTATGGCTACACCTTC.

As to this clone: The junction shows a germline mismatch at one end, possibly a read error. In the same sample, other DNA sequences code for this CDR3. The CDR3 DNA is TGTGCCAGCAGCCCTACAAACACCGGAGAGCTGTTTTTT. Amino acid sequence: CASSPTNTGELFF. The rearrangement links TRBV9 to TRBJ2-2; D is unclear. This CDR3 comprises 13 residues. Germline V CDR1 and CDR2: SGDLS, YYNGEE.

The chain links TRBV5-4 to TRBJ1-1; no clear D. Looked up from germline, CDR1 is SGHNT and CDR2 is YYREEE (reference sequence). The CDR3 is 15 residues long. V lost 5 bases, J lost 0 bases, and 14 bases lay in between. The CDR3 spells CASSKTTSMNTEAFF. CDR3 DNA sequence: TGTGCCAGCAGTAAGACTACTAGCATGAACACTGAAGCTTTCTTT. Looking up the rest from reference TRBV5-4 and TRBJ1-1 gives the full variable domain: ETGVTQSPTHLIKTRGQQVTLRCSSQSGHNTVSWYQQALGQGPQFIFQYYREEENGRGNFPPRFSGLQFPNYSSELNVNALELDDSALYLCASSKTTSMNTEAFFGQGTRLTVV.

This chain links TRBV18 with TRBJ2-7; a weak D match, TRBD2 (6 bases). The V gene lost 0 bases and the J gene lost 4 bases, with 16 bases spanning the gap. The CDR3 runs 16 residues. Per the germline V gene, CDR1 is KGHSH and CDR2 is LQKENI. CDR3 amino acids: CASSPPAGAVVYEQYF. The CDR3 DNA sequence: TGTGCCAGCTCACCACCAGCGGGTGCTGTCGTTTACGAGCAGTACTTC.

The chain has TRBV11-3 and TRBJ2-6; 7 nucleotides align to TRBD1. In germline, CDR1 is SGHNT, CDR2 YENEEA. The CDR3 runs 17 residues. The V segment lost 3 bases and the J segment 0 bases; nucleotides outside the gene matches: 5. CDR3 bases: TGTGCCAGCAGCTTCAGGACAGGTAGCTCTGGGGCCAACGTCCTGACTTTC. Its protein is CASSFRTGSSGANVLTF.

This clone was seen just once. V and J are TRBV27 and TRBJ2-7; 9 bases map to TRBD1. This CDR3 is 15 amino acids long. V dropped 6 bases and J dropped 3; count of bases not matched to a gene: 9. The V gene's germline CDR1 is MNHEY and CDR2 SMNVEV (reference sequence). CDR3 DNA: TGTGCCAGCAGACCCCTTGGGACAGGGCTCTACGAGCAGTACTTC. Translation gives CASRPLGTGLYEQYF.

This clone came up a few times. V gene TRBV6-6 combines with J gene TRBJ1-4, with no clear D. Trimming took 7 bases from V and 3 from J, leaving 9 bases between them. CDR3 length: 13 residues. CDR1 is MNHNY, CDR2 SVGAGI, per germline (reference sequence). The CDR3 loop is CASTPRSNEKLFF. DNA for the CDR3: TGTGCCAGCACCCCCAGGTCTAATGAAAAACTGTTTTTT.

The V and J genes are TRBV4-3 and TRBJ2-1; 12 bases are shared with TRBD2. The ends lost 4 bases at V and 8 bases at J; junction bases unmatched: 9. This CDR3 is built from 16 residues. CDR1 is LGHNA, CDR2 YSLEER, per germline. The CDR3: CASSRRLAGDTDEQFF. The CDR3 coding sequence is TGCGCCAGCAGCCGCCGACTAGCGGGAGATACGGATGAGCAGTTCTTC.

This clone was detected only once. This chain uses TRBV5-1 with TRBJ2-7; TRBD2 matches 14 bases. The CDR3 covers 16 residues. Germline lookup yields CDR1 SGHRS and CDR2 YFSETQ. Trimming at V came to 3 bases and at J to 7 bases, leaving 9 bases not matched to a gene. CDR3 loop: CASSSQPGLAGAEQYF. The CDR3 DNA is TGCGCCAGCAGCTCTCAACCGGGACTAGCGGGAGCGGAGCAGTACTTC.

This rearrangement joins TRBV28 to TRBJ1-1; D uncertain. The V gene lost 4 bases and the J gene lost 5 bases, with 14 bases spanning the gap. In germline, CDR1 is MDHEN, CDR2 SYDVKM. The CDR3 consists of 14 residues. The CDR3 here is CASSSGGSWTEAFF. The CDR3 DNA reads TGTGCCAGCAGTTCTGGAGGGAGTTGGACTGAAGCTTTCTTT.

The chain couples TRBV7-8 to TRBJ2-3, with TRBD1 identical over 7 bases. Losses at the gene ends were 2 bases for V and 6 bases for J; bases not matched to a gene: 2. The CDR3 is made up of 13 amino acids. The germline V gene encodes CDR1 SGHVS and CDR2 FQNEAQ. The CDR3 loop reads CASSLSRGDTQYF. The CDR3 DNA follows: TGTGCCAGCAGCTTATCCAGGGGGGATACGCAGTATTTT.

This clone was observed a handful of times. V usage is TRBV19 and J usage is TRBJ1-5; D gene uncertain. With 5 bases removed from V and 7 bases from J, the gap between germline ends came to 18 bases. This CDR3 is 15 amino acids long. In germline, CDR1 is LNHDA, CDR2 SQIVND (reference sequence). CDR3 loop: CASSPWENARQPQHF. DNA for the CDR3: TGTGCCAGTAGTCCCTGGGAGAACGCCCGGCAGCCCCAGCATTTT.

This chain uses TRBV28 with TRBJ2-5; no definite D call. CDR1 and CDR2 from the germline V gene are MDHEN and SYDVKM. The CDR3 is 12 amino acids. The V end lost 5 bases, the J end lost 6 bases, and 10 bases lay between the germline ends. CDR3 sequence: CASSPNTKTQYF. CDR3 sequence (DNA): TGTGCCAGCAGTCCAAACACGAAGACCCAGTACTTC.

Written as DNA, the CDR3 is TGTGCCAGCTCAACCTCAGTGGCCGGAGAGCAGTTCTTC. As protein: CASSTSVAGEQFF. This sequence joins TRBV18 and TRBJ2-1; D is unresolved. Germline-derived CDR1 and CDR2 are KGHSH and LQKENI. V was pared by 5 bases and J by 10 bases, with 15 bases between. The CDR3 runs 13 residues.

Turning to this clone: Distinct nucleotide sequences in the sample also encode this CDR3. This chain joins TRBV12-5 and TRBJ2-7; D gene ambiguous. This CDR3 has 11 residues. Germline V gene lookup returns CDR1 LGHNT and CDR2 FRNRAP. The V and J ends lost 3 bases and 4 bases respectively, with 4 bases between them. CDR3: CASGFGYEQYF. CDR3 nucleotides: TGTGCTAGTGGTTTTGGGTACGAGCAGTACTTC.

The chain employs TRBV28 and TRBJ2-5; perhaps TRBD2 as D (6 bases). Germline assignment: CDR1 MDHEN and CDR2 SYDVKM. This CDR3 is 14 amino acids long. V shed 2 bases and J shed 5 bases, with 12 bases lying between them. The CDR3 DNA is TGTGCCAGCAGTTTAGGGGGGAGTCGGGAGACCCAGTACTTC. Translation gives CASSLGGSRETQYF.

The chain couples TRBV27 to TRBJ1-5, with 9 bases matching TRBD1. The CDR3 sequence is 15 residues long. Germline V gene lookup returns CDR1 MNHEY and CDR2 SMNVEV (reference sequence). J lost 6 bases, V lost 5 bases, and 8 bases had no gene match. CDR3 region: CASSPAGQGSQPQHF. The DNA of the CDR3 is TGTGCCAGCAGTCCCGCGGGACAGGGAAGTCAGCCCCAGCATTTT.

There are many counts of this clone. The chain combines TRBV5-1 with TRBJ2-7, with D tentatively TRBD2 (6 bases). The CDR3 sequence is 16 residues long. CDR1 SGHRS and CDR2 YFSETQ come from the germline V gene. V lost 0 bases to trimming and J lost 7 bases, with 20 bases between them. DNA for the CDR3: TGCGCCAGCAGCTTGGTGGCGGGATCTACTATGGGGGAGCAGTACTTC. This encodes CASSLVAGSTMGEQYF.

This clone was seen only once. The chain is built from TRBV27 and TRBJ1-2, with D possibly being TRBD1 (6 bases). V lost 4 bases and J lost 7, with 13 bases in between. Germline lookup yields CDR1 MNHEY and CDR2 SMNVEV (reference sequence). The CDR3 runs 13 residues. In DNA, the CDR3 is TGTGCCAGCAGTTGGGGGGCGCAAGGTGGCTACACCTTC. It encodes CASSWGAQGGYTF.

The chain recombines TRBV6-5 with TRBJ2-7; D is unclear. CDR1 is MNHEY and CDR2 is SVGAGI in the germline V gene. CDR3 size: 14 residues. Trimming shortened V by 6 bases and J by 0 bases, and 12 bases separated the two germline ends. CDR3 coding DNA: TGTGCCAGCAGGAAGGTCACAACCTCCTACGAGCAGTACTTC. This sequence encodes CASRKVTTSYEQYF.

For this clone: The same CDR3 also results from other DNA sequences found in this sample. DNA for the CDR3: TGCGCCAGCAGCCCTGGGGGGGGCCAAGAGACCCAGTACTTC. It translates to CASSPGGGQETQYF. The chain couples TRBV5-1 to TRBJ2-5, with 7 bases that match TRBD2. There are 14 residues in the CDR3. Germline V gene data show CDR1 as SGHRS and CDR2 as YFSETQ. V shed 4 bases, J shed 1 base, and the junction held 4 bases outside the gene matches.

This rearrangement joins TRBV11-2 to TRBJ2-5; D call uncertain. With 1 base removed from V and 5 bases from J, the gap between germline ends came to 11 bases. Germline V CDR1 and CDR2: SGHAT, FQNNGV. The CDR3 is made up of 14 amino acids. CDR3 sequence: CASSLVVVAETQYF. The CDR3 nucleotides are TGTGCCAGCAGCTTAGTCGTCGTGGCGGAGACCCAGTACTTC.

In this sample, this clone turned up once. This chain joins TRBV29-1 and TRBJ1-2; no reliable D call. The CDR3 is 11 residues long. The germline V gene encodes CDR1 SQVTM and CDR2 ANQGSEA. The germline V and J ends were trimmed by 1 base and 13 bases, with 13 bases remaining between them. The CDR3 loop reads CSVEATTGITF. The CDR3 coding sequence is TGCAGCGTTGAAGCTACCACCGGTATCACCTTC.